The entry below describes one TCR beta chain. CDR1 is SGHRS and CDR2 is YFSETQ in the germline V gene. The CDR3 length is 16 residues. Trimming cost V 0 bases and J 3 bases; bases outside gene matches: 8. This specimen belongs to a study of T-cell memory formation after mild COVID-19. MiXCR, applied by TCRdb to the 5' RACE reads, yields one record per CDR3 protein. This table holds roughly 110,000 distinct CDR3 sequences, roughly 12% found once. This rearrangement joins TRBV5-1 to TRBJ1-2, with 7 nucleotides matching TRBD1. The sample taken for sequencing was PBMCs or a T cell subset sorted from them (not recorded which). This clonotype originated in an adult woman who had mild COVID-19 (a few samples of this study predate the infection). Cell type and time point are not known. The DNA for the CDR3 is TGCGCCAGCAGCTTGGAGGCGGGACAGACGTACTATGGCTACACCTTC. Its translation: CASSLEAGQTYYGYTF.